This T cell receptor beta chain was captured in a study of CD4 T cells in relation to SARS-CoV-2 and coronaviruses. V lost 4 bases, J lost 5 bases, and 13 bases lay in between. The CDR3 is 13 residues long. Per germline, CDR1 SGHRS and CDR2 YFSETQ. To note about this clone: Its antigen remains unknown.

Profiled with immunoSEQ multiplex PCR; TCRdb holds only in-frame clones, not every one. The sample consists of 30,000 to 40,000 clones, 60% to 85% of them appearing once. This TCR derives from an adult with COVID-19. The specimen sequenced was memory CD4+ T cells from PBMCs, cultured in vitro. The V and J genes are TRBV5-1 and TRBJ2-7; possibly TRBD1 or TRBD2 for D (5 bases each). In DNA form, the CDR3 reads TGCGCCAGCAGCACGGGACGTGACGACGAGCAGTACTTC. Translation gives CASSTGRDDEQYF.